Below, one TCR beta chain is given with its context. The data derive from a study of technical replicates of blood from four donors. J gave up 2 bases and V 5 bases, and 9 bases lay outside the gene matches. This CDR3 has 15 residues. Germline CDR1 SGHTA, CDR2 FQGNSA. The table came from immunoSEQ multiplex PCR; TCRdb's copy has only in-frame clones and leaves some out. The sample consists of around 67,000 clones, 92% of them appearing once. The gene calls are TRBV7-2 and TRBJ2-7, with 7 bases matching TRBD2. Material for sequencing was T cells isolated from PBMCs. This receptor was taken from a human donor in good health. CDR3 nucleotides: TGTGCCAGCAGCCTAAGTTCCGGACTAGCCTACGAGCAGTACTTC. This codes for CASSLSSGLAYEQYF.